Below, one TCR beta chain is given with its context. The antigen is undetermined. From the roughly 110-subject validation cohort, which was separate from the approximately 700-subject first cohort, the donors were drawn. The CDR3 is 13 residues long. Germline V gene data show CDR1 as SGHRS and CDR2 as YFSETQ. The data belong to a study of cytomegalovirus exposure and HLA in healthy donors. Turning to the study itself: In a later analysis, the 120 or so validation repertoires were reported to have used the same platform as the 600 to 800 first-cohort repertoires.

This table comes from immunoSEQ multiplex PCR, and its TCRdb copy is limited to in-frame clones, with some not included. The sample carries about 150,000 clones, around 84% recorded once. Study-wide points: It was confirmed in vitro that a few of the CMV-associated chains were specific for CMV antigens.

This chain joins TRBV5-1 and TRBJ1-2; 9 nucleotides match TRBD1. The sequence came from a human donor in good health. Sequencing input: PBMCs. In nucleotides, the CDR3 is TGCGCTATGATCGGGACAGGGCGGGACGGCTACACCTTC. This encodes CAMIGTGRDGYTF.